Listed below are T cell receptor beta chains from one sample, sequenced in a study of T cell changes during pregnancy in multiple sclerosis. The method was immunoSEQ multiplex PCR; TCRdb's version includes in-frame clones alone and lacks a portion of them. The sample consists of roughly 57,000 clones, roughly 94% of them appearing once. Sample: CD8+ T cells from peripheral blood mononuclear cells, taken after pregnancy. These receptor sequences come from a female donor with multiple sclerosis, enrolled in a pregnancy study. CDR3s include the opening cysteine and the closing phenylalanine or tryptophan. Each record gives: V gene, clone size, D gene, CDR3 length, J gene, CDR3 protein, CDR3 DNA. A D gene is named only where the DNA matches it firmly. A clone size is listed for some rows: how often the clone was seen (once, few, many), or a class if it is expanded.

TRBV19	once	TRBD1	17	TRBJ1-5	CASSGTGGDFGNQPQHF	TGTGCCAGCTCCGGGACAGGGGGCGACTTTGGCAATCAGCCCCAGCATTTT
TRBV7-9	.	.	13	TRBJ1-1	CASGGGVNTEAFF	TGTGCCAGTGGAGGGGGGGTGAACACTGAAGCTTTCTTT
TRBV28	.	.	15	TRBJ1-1	CASSLYGGGVTEAFF	TGTGCCAGCAGTTTATACGGAGGAGGGGTCACTGAAGCTTTCTTT
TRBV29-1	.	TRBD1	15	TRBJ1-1	CSGTGGESFMPEAFF	TGCAGCGGAACAGGGGGCGAAAGTTTCATGCCTGAAGCTTTCTTT
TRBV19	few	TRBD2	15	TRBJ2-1	CASSPTGGPFNEQFF	TGTGCCAGTTCGCCAACGGGAGGCCCTTTTAATGAGCAGTTCTTC
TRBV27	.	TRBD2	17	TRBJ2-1	CASNPLESGTSAFSQFF	TGTGCCAGCAACCCCTTGGAGTCGGGGACTAGTGCCTTTTCGCAGTTCTTC
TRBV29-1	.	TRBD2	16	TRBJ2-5	CSVDGTSGRARETQYF	TGCAGCGTTGATGGGACTAGCGGGAGGGCCCGAGAGACCCAGTACTTC
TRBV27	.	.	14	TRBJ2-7	CASSLSGGGYEQYF	TGTGCCAGCAGTTTATCGGGAGGGGGTTACGAGCAGTACTTC
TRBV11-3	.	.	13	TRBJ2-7	CASSSGVSYEQYF	TGTGCCAGCAGCTCGGGTGTCTCCTACGAGCAGTACTTC
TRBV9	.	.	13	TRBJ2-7	CASSVGGVDEQYF	TGTGCCAGCAGCGTAGGCGGGGTCGACGAGCAGTACTTC
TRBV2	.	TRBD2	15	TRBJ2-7	CASSETTSGSHEQYF	TGTGCCAGCAGTGAAACTACTAGCGGGAGCCACGAGCAGTACTTC
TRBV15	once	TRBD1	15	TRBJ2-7	CATSITGTASYEQYF	TGTGCCACCAGCATTACCGGGACAGCGTCCTACGAGCAGTACTTC
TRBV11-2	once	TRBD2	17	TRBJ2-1	CASSLPYSSGNHNEQFF	TGTGCCAGCAGCTTACCCTACTCTAGCGGGAATCACAATGAGCAGTTCTTC
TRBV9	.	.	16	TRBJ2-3	CASSVESRPSTDTQYF	TGTGCCAGCAGCGTAGAATCTCGTCCTAGCACAGATACGCAGTATTTT
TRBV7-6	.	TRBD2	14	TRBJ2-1	CASSSSGIVSEQFF	TGTGCCAGCAGCTCCAGCGGGATTGTGTCTGAGCAGTTCTTC
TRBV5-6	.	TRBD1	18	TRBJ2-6	CASSLPGQLPSGANVLTF	TGTGCCAGCAGCTTGCCGGGACAGTTACCCTCTGGGGCCAACGTCCTGACTTTC
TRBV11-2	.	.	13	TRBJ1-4	CASSLTGGHQLFF	TGTGCCAGCAGCTTAACGGGCGGACATCAACTGTTTTTT
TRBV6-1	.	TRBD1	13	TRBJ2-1	CASSEGDRGEQFF	TGTGCCAGCAGTGAGGGTGACAGGGGTGAGCAGTTCTTC
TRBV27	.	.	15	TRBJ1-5	CASKRKGVGNQPQHF	TGTGCCAGCAAAAGAAAGGGGGTAGGCAATCAGCCCCAGCATTTT
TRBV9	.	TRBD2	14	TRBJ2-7	CASSVGAGHYEQYF	TGTGCCAGCAGCGTAGGAGCGGGGCACTACGAGCAGTACTTC
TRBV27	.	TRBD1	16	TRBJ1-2	CASGDRRDRLVYGYTF	TGTGCCAGCGGCGACCGACGGGACAGGCTTGTCTATGGCTACACCTTC
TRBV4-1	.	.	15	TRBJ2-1	CASSQDQVTYNEQFF	TGCGCCAGCAGCCAAGACCAGGTTACCTACAATGAGCAGTTCTTC
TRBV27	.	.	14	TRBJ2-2	CASSLSVPVGELFF	TGTGCCAGCAGTTTAAGCGTGCCGGTGGGGGAGCTGTTTTTT
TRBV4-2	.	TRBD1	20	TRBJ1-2	CASSQEVKMTAGGVENGYTF	TGTGCCAGCAGCCAAGAAGTAAAGATGACGGCAGGGGGAGTTGAGAATGGCTACACCTTC
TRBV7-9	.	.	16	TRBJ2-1	CASSPPRDSNYNEQFF	TGTGCCAGCAGCCCTCCGCGGGACAGCAATTACAATGAGCAGTTCTTC
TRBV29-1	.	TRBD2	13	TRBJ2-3	CSVERGGKDTQYF	TGCAGCGTTGAGCGGGGGGGGAAAGATACGCAGTATTTT
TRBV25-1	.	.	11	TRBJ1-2	CAVRANYGYTF	TGTGCAGTCAGGGCTAACTATGGCTACACCTTC
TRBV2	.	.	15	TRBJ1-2	CASMYARDRYYGYTF	TGTGCCAGCATGTACGCCCGCGACAGGTACTATGGCTACACCTTC